The 20 T cell receptor beta chains reported below all come from one sample, sequenced in a study of CD8 T cells in Susac syndrome. A quantity of about 0.45 to 1 ug RNA underwent reverse transcription using random hexamers. MiXCR was run by TCRdb on the immunoSEQ multiplex PCR reads, yielding one entry per CDR3 protein. The repertoire consists of some 200,000 distinct CDR3 sequences, with approximately 90% occurring once and the leading ten covering less than 0.15%. Sequencing was done on a sample of CD8+ T cells from PBMCs. Source of these receptors: a human donor with multiple sclerosis.

This chain connects TRBV6-2 or TRBV6-3 to TRBJ2-3; no definite D call. Germline values: CDR1 MNHEY, CDR2 SVGEGT. The CDR3 is 12 residues long. V was clipped by 2 bases and J by 4 bases, with 4 bases between them. The CDR3 here is CASSYAPDTQYF. CDR3 sequence (DNA): TGTGCCAGCAGTTACGCCCCAGATACGCAGTATTTT.

The chain joins TRBV14 to TRBJ1-1; maybe TRBD1 (5 bases). The CDR3 length is 11 residues. V was pared by 3 bases and J by 10 bases, with 9 bases between. Germline CDR1 SGHDN, CDR2 FVKESK. The CDR3 reads CASSHGGAAFF. The DNA of the CDR3 is TGTGCCAGCAGCCACGGGGGAGCAGCTTTCTTT. The variable domain in full, completed from reference TRBV14 and TRBJ1-1, reads EAGVTQFPSHSVIEKGQTVTLRCDPISGHDNLYWYRRVMGKEIKFLLHFVKESKQDESGMPNNRFLAERTGGTYSTLKVQPAELEDSGVYFCASSHGGAAFFGQGTRLTVV.

To note about this clonotype: No DNA is shown, since the ends of the CDR3 on it are uncertain; the CDR3 is the one TCRdb lists. CDR3 amino acids: CAWSVGRGAEASF. The chain uses TRBV30 and TRBJ1-1. Both ends counted, the CDR3 spans 13 residues. CDR1 is GTSNPN, CDR2 SVGIG, per germline (reference sequence).

This chain connects TRBV4-3 to TRBJ2-3; the D is unclear. V gave up 2 bases and J gave up 5 bases, with 17 bases separating them. This CDR3 has 16 amino acids. Germline CDR1 and CDR2: LGHNA and YSLEER. The CDR3 bases are TGCGCCAGCAGCCAATTTCAGCAGAAGGTTAGAGATACGCAGTATTTT. Encoded protein: CASSQFQQKVRDTQYF.

The rearrangement links TRBV29-1 to TRBJ1-4; TRBD1 agrees at 8 bases. Germline values: CDR1 SQVTM, CDR2 ANQGSEA. The V segment lost 3 bases and the J segment 10 bases; nucleotides outside the gene matches: 16. CDR3 length: 16 residues. The CDR3 loop is CSVERDPGGDEGKLFF. CDR3 in DNA: TGCAGCGTTGAGAGGGATCCAGGGGGCGATGAGGGAAAACTGTTTTTT. Combining the CDR3 with reference TRBV29-1 and TRBJ1-4 gives the whole variable domain SAVISQKPSRDICQRGTSLTIQCQVDSQVTMMFWYRQQPGQSLTLIATANQGSEATYESGFVIDKFPISRPNLTFSTLTVSNMSPEDSSIYLCSVERDPGGDEGKLFFGSGTQLSVL.

V is TRBV3-1 and J is TRBJ1-1, with 9 bases aligning to TRBD1. Germline lookup yields CDR1 LGHDT and CDR2 YNNKEL (reference sequence). The V gene end was trimmed by 4 bases and the J gene end by 2 bases; junction bases not matched to a gene: 8. The CDR3 length is 16 residues. This chain's CDR3 is CASSPAGTGSNTEAFF. The CDR3 nucleotides are TGTGCCAGCAGCCCAGCCGGGACAGGGTCAAACACTGAAGCTTTCTTT.

The chain has TRBV9 and TRBJ1-5; tentative D call: TRBD1 (5 bases). This CDR3 comprises 13 residues. The V end was cut by 0 bases, the J end by 7 bases, with 8 bases between. Germline V CDR1 and CDR2: SGDLS, YYNGEE. The CDR3 region is CASSVAGSQPQHF. The CDR3 DNA sequence: TGTGCCAGCAGCGTAGCAGGGTCACAGCCCCAGCATTTT.

The rearrangement uses TRBV4-1 and TRBJ2-7; 9 bases align to TRBD1. The V and J ends lost 1 base and 0 bases, in that order; junction bases with no gene match: 1. The CDR3 consists of 15 residues. Germline lookup yields CDR1 MGHRA and CDR2 YSYEKL. The CDR3 nucleotides are TGCGCCAGCAGCCAAGGGGACAGGGCCTCCTACGAGCAGTACTTC. As protein: CASSQGDRASYEQYF.

The rearrangement links TRBV2 to TRBJ2-5; TRBD1 agrees at 10 bases. The germline V gene encodes CDR1 SNHLY and CDR2 FYNNEI. The trim removed 10 bases at V and 5 bases at J, leaving 4 bases unmatched. The CDR3 is 12 residues long. The CDR3 region has the DNA TGTGCCACGGGACAGGGGACGGAGACCCAGTACTTC. Translation: CATGQGTETQYF.

The CDR3 DNA reads TGTGCCAGTTCGACCATCGGGGTCAGCGGCTACACCTTC. It translates to CASSTIGVSGYTF. The chain combines TRBV28 with TRBJ1-2, with no clear D. This CDR3 contains 13 residues. Trimming removed 9 bases at V and 8 bases at J, with 19 bases between. From germline, CDR1 is MDHEN and CDR2 SYDVKM.

This clonotype has only a few counts. V is TRBV5-1 and J is TRBJ2-3; TRBD2 agrees at 12 bases. V gave up 4 bases and J gave up 3 bases; unmatched junction bases: 9. The CDR3 contains 17 residues. CDR1 and CDR2 (germline): SGHRS, YFSETQ. The CDR3 DNA follows: TGCGCCAGCAGCCAACCGCGTGGGACTAGCGGGACAGATACGCAGTATTTT. As protein: CASSQPRGTSGTDTQYF. Together with reference TRBV5-1 and TRBJ2-3, the CDR3 gives the full variable domain: KAGVTQTPRYLIKTRGQQVTLSCSPISGHRSVSWYQQTPGQGLQFLFEYFSETQRNKGNFPGRFSGRQFSNSRSEMNVSTLELGDSALYLCASSQPRGTSGTDTQYFGPGTRLTVL.

This clonotype was seen more than once but under ten times. V and J are TRBV3-1 and TRBJ2-3; TRBD1 or TRBD2 may be the D gene (6 bases each). The V gene lost 3 bases and the J gene lost 0 bases, with 10 bases spanning the gap. The V gene's germline CDR1 is LGHDT and CDR2 YNNKEL (reference sequence). This CDR3 comprises 15 residues. The chain's CDR3 is CASSQGAGSTDTQYF. The CDR3 DNA reads TGTGCCAGCAGCCAGGGGGCGGGAAGCACAGATACGCAGTATTTT.

The CDR3: CASSLGLGGSYEQYF. Here the CDR3 DNA reads TGTGCCAGCAGCTTGGGCCTTGGAGGGTCCTACGAGCAGTACTTC. The chain combines TRBV5-6 with TRBJ2-7; weak D call: TRBD2 (6 bases). This CDR3 has 15 amino acids. Per the germline V gene, CDR1 is SGHDT and CDR2 is YYEEEE. The V and J ends lost 0 bases and 1 base respectively, with 11 bases between them.

This clonotype has just one count. The rearrangement links TRBV6-1 to TRBJ2-1, with D unresolved. V gave up 2 bases and J gave up 7 bases, with 3 bases separating them. The germline V gene encodes CDR1 MNHNS and CDR2 SASEGT. This CDR3 has 11 amino acids. The CDR3 nucleotides are TGTGCCAGCAGTGAAATAAATGAGCAGTTCTTC. The encoded protein is CASSEINEQFF.

The chain recombines TRBV7-9 with TRBJ1-2; D call uncertain. CDR1 SEHNR and CDR2 FQNEAQ come from the germline V gene (reference sequence). Trimming removed 0 bases from V and 8 bases from J, with 7 bases in between. CDR3 size: 12 residues. CDR3 protein: CASSLALRGYTF. As DNA, the CDR3 is TGTGCCAGCAGCTTAGCGCTGAGGGGCTACACCTTC.

V and J are TRBV30 and TRBJ1-2; the D is unclear. The CDR3 is 14 residues long. Germline loops: CDR1 GTSNPN, CDR2 SVGIG (reference sequence). Trimming took 3 bases from V and 4 from J, leaving 15 bases between them. CDR3 in amino acids: CAWSDLERSYGYTF. The CDR3 region has the DNA TGTGCCTGGAGCGACCTGGAACGTAGCTATGGCTACACCTTC.

The J gene is TRBJ2-1, the V gene TRBV4-1, with D possibly TRBD2 on 6 matching bases. V was cut by 5 bases and J by 7 bases, with 15 bases left in between. This CDR3 is 14 amino acids long. Germline CDR1 MGHRA, CDR2 YSYEKL. The CDR3 loop reads CASSTTGLRNEQFF. The CDR3 DNA follows: TGCGCCAGCAGCACAACGGGACTTCGAAATGAGCAGTTCTTC.

V is TRBV27 and J is TRBJ2-1; D unresolved. CDR3 length: 15 amino acids. In germline, CDR1 is MNHEY, CDR2 SMNVEV (reference sequence). V was trimmed by 2 bases and J by 1 base, leaving 9 bases between them. CDR3 DNA: TGTGCCAGCAGTTTAATGGGGAAGTCCTACAATGAGCAGTTCTTC. Translated, it gives CASSLMGKSYNEQFF.

The chain combines TRBV9 with TRBJ1-2; D is possibly TRBD1 (6 bases). The V and J ends lost 3 bases and 5 bases respectively, with 23 bases between them. This CDR3 region has 17 residues. Germline V gene sequence: CDR1 SGDLS, CDR2 YYNGEE. The DNA of the CDR3 is TGTGCCAGCAGCGACCCATCTCAGGGGCGGTTCTATTATGGCTACACCTTC. Amino acids: CASSDPSQGRFYYGYTF.

The chain combines TRBV19 with TRBJ1-2; D gene ambiguous. Germline V gene sequence: CDR1 LNHDA, CDR2 SQIVND (reference sequence). The CDR3 is made up of 17 amino acids. V dropped 4 bases and J dropped 4 bases, with 22 bases sitting between them. The CDR3 here is CASSTFKITGRAYGYTF. The CDR3 nucleotides read TGTGCCAGTAGTACCTTCAAAATTACTGGACGGGCCTATGGCTACACCTTC.